Shown below are 4 T cell receptor beta chains from a single sample sequenced in a study of tumor-infiltrating lymphocytes in primary liver carcinoma. For each extraction, RNA and DNA were obtained together from 20-30 mg of unsorted bulk tissue. cDNA specific to TCR beta was made from around 470 ng of total RNA, with a constant-region primer employed for priming. Three nested multiplex PCR rounds of slightly modified ARM-PCR generated TCR beta libraries. The first two PCR rounds used TRBV1-TRBV30 forward primers with a C-beta reverse primer, 9 to 11 cycles each. Each CDR3 protein gets one entry after TCRdb re-called the multiplex PCR reads with MiXCR. This sample carries some 190,000 distinct CDR3 sequences, around four fifths of them seen once, and the ten largest clones take around a sixth. Sequencing was carried out using tumor tissue from primary liver carcinoma. The receptor set was obtained from a man aged 35 to 55 with primary liver carcinoma and hepatitis B virus infection.

Details on this clonotype: Because the CDR3 is missing its conserved closing phenylalanine or tryptophan, this is likely a read error. The chain links TRBV29-1 to TRBJ1-1, with a weak D call TRBD1 (5 bases). V lost 4 bases to trimming and J lost 0 bases, with 15 bases between them. Germline CDR1 SQVTM, CDR2 ANQGSEA. The length of the CDR3 is 15 residues. The CDR3 sequence is CSVAPCWGMNTEAFY. The CDR3 nucleotides read TGCAGCGTTGCCCCATGTTGGGGGATGAACACTGAAGCTTTCTAT.

This clonotype occurred many times. The chain has TRBV24-1 and TRBJ2-1; 14 bases map to TRBD2. Trimming took 4 bases from V and 9 from J; bases not matched to a gene: 7. CDR3 length: 16 amino acids. Germline V gene data show CDR1 as KGHDR and CDR2 as SFDVKD. CDR3 DNA: TGTGCCACCAGTGACCCGACTAGCGGGAGGGCCGCTGAGCAGTTCTTC. This encodes CATSDPTSGRAAEQFF.

The chain combines TRBV6-1 with TRBJ2-4, with 8 bases identical to TRBD1. The CDR3 spans 16 residues. V shed 5 bases, J shed 6 bases, and the junction held 12 bases outside the gene matches. CDR1 is MNHNS and CDR2 is SASEGT in the germline V gene. The CDR3 DNA sequence: TGTGCCAGCAGTCCCACAGGGGGGTTAGGCAGAAACATTCAGTACTTC. It yields the protein CASSPTGGLGRNIQYF.

To note about this clonotype: This is likely a read error, given that the CDR3 carries no conserved phenylalanine or tryptophan at its end. V and J are TRBV10-3 and TRBJ1-1, with D maybe TRBD1 (6 bases). From germline, CDR1 is ENHRY and CDR2 SYGVKD. V lost 7 bases and J 5 bases, leaving 14 bases between the germline ends. CDR3 length equals 13 residues. CDR3 amino acids: CAINQGPNTEAFI. The CDR3 coding sequence is TGTGCCATCAACCAGGGGCCGAATACTGAAGCTTTCATT.